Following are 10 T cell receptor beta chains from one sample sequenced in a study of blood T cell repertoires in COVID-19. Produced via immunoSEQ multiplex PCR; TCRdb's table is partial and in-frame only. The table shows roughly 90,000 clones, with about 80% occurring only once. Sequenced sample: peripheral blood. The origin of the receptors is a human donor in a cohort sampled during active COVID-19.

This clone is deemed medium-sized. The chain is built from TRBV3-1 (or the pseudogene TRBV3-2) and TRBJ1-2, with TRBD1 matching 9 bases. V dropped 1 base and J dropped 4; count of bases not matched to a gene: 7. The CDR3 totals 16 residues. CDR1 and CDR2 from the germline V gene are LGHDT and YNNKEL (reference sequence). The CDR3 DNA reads TGTGCCAGCAGCCAAGTCGGGACAGGGCGGTCCTATGGCTACACCTTC. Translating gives CASSQVGTGRSYGYTF.

For the CDR3, the DNA is TGTGCCTGCGGAGCCCGGGACAGGGGGTTTCGGGGTGAGCAGTTCTTC. This gives the protein CACGARDRGFRGEQFF. The chain carries TRBV30 and TRBJ2-1; the match to TRBD1 covers 11 bases. The CDR3 length is 16 residues. The V segment lost 6 bases and the J segment 9 bases; nucleotides outside the gene matches: 16. The germline gives CDR1 GTSNPN, CDR2 SVGIG (reference sequence).

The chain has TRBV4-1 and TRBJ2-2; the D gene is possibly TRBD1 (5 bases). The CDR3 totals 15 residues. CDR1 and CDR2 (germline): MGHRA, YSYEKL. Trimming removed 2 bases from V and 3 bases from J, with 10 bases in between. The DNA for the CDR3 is TGCGCCAGCAGCCAATCCGACAGAGACACCGGGGAGCTGTTTTTT. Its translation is CASSQSDRDTGELFF.

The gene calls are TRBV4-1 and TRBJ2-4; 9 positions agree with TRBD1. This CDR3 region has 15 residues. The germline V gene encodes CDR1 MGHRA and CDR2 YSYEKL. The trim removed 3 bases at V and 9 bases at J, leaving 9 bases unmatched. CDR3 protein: CASSQLDRGAGIQYF. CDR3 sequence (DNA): TGCGCCAGCAGCCAGCTGGACAGGGGAGCTGGCATTCAGTACTTC.

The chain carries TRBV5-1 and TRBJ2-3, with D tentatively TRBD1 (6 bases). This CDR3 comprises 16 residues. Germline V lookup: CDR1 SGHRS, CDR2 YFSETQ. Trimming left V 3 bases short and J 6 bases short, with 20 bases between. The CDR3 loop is CASSSGNDRRFDTQYF. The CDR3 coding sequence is TGCGCCAGCAGCTCAGGAAACGACAGGAGATTCGATACGCAGTATTTT. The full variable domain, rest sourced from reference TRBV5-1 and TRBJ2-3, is KAGVTQTPRYLIKTRGQQVTLSCSPISGHRSVSWYQQTPGQGLQFLFEYFSETQRNKGNFPGRFSGRQFSNSRSEMNVSTLELGDSALYLCASSSGNDRRFDTQYFGPGTRLTVL.

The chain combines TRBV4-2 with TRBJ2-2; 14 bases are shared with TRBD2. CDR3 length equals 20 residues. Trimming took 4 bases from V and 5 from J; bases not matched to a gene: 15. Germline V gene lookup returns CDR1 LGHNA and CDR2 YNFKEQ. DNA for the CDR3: TGTGCCAGCAGCCGAGACACCGGGACTAGCGGGAGAGTGGGGACCGGGGAGCTGTTTTTT. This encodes CASSRDTGTSGRVGTGELFF.

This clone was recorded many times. The CDR3 loop is CASTLRQGHGYTF. The DNA of the CDR3 is TGTGCCAGCACCCTTCGACAGGGTCATGGCTACACCTTC. The chain is built from TRBV27 and TRBJ1-2, with 7 bases identical to TRBD1. J lost 6 bases, V lost 7 bases, and 8 bases had no gene match. The CDR3 extends over 13 amino acids. The V gene's germline CDR1 is MNHEY and CDR2 SMNVEV (reference sequence).

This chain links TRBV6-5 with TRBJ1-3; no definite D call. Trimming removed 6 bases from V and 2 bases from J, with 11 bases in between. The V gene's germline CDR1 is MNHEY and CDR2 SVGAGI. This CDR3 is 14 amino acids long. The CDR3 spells CASSGRLTGNTIYF. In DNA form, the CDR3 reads TGTGCCAGCAGCGGGAGACTTACTGGAAACACCATATATTTT.

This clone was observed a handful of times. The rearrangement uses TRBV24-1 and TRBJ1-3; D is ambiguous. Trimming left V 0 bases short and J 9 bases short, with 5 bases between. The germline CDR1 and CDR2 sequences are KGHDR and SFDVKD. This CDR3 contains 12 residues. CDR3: CATSDLQSTIYF. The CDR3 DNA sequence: TGTGCCACCAGTGATTTGCAGTCCACCATATATTTT.

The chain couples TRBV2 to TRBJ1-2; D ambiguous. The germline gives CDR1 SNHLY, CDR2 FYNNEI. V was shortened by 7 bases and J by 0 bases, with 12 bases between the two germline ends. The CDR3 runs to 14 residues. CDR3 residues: CASTTSNSNYGYTF. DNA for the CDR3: TGTGCCAGCACTACCTCCAACTCTAACTATGGCTACACCTTC.